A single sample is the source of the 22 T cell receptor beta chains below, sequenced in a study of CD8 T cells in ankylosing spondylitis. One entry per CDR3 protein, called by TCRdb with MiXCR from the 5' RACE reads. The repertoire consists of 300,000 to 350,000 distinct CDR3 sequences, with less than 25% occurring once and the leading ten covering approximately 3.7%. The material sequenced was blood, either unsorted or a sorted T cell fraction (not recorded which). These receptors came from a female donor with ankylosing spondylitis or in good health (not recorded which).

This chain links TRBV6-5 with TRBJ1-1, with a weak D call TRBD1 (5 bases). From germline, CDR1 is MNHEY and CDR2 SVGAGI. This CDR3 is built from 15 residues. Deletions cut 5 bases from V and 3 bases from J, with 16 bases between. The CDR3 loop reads CASSPSSGKHTEAFF. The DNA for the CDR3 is TGTGCCAGCAGTCCCTCGTCAGGGAAGCACACTGAAGCTTTCTTT.

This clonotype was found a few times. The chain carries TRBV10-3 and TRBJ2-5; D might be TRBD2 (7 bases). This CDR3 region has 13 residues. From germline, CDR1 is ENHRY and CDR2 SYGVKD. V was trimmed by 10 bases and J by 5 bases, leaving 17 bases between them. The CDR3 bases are TGTGCCACCTTAGGGGGGGACGGCGAGACCCAGTACTTC. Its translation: CATLGGDGETQYF.

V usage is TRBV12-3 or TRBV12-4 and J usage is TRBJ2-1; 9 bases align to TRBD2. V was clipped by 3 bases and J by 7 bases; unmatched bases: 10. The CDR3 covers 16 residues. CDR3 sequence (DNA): TGTGCCAGCAGTTTTAGGGCGGGAGGGCCGGGGAATGAGCAGTTCTTC. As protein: CASSFRAGGPGNEQFF.

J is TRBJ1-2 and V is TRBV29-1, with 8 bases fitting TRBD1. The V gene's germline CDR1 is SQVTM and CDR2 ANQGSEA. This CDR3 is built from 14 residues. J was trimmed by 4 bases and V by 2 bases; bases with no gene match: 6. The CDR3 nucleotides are TGCAGCGTTGAAATGGGGACAGGAATCTATGGCTACACCTTC. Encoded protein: CSVEMGTGIYGYTF. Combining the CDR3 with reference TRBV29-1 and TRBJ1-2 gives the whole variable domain SAVISQKPSRDICQRGTSLTIQCQVDSQVTMMFWYRQQPGQSLTLIATANQGSEATYESGFVIDKFPISRPNLTFSTLTVSNMSPEDSSIYLCSVEMGTGIYGYTFGSGTRLTVV.

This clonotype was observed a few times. The CDR3 here is CSASGRVHNEQFF. For the CDR3, the DNA is TGCAGTGCTAGCGGGAGGGTTCACAATGAGCAGTTCTTC. This chain links TRBV20-1 with TRBJ2-1; TRBD2 agrees at 8 bases. The length of the CDR3 is 13 residues. Per germline, CDR1 DFQATT and CDR2 SNEGSKA (reference sequence). V shed 3 bases, J shed 5 bases, and the junction held 3 bases outside the gene matches.

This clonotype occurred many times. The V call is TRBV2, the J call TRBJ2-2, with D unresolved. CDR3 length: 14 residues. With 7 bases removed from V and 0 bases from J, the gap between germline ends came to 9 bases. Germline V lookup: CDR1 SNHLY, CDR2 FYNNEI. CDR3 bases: TGTGCCAGCATAGCCTGGACGAACACCGGGGAGCTGTTTTTT. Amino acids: CASIAWTNTGELFF.

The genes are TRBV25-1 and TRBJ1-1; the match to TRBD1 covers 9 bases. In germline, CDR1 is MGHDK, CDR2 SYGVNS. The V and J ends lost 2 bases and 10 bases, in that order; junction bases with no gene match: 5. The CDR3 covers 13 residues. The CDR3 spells CASSEPGQGRAFF. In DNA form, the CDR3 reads TGTGCCAGCAGTGAACCGGGACAGGGCAGAGCTTTCTTT.

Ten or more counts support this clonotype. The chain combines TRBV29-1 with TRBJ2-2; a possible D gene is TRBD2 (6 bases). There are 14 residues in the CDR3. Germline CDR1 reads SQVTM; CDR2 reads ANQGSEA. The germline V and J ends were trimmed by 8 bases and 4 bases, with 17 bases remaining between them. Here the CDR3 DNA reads TGCAGCTCGGGGGAGGTCGACGGCACCGGGGAGCTGTTTTTT. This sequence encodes CSSGEVDGTGELFF.

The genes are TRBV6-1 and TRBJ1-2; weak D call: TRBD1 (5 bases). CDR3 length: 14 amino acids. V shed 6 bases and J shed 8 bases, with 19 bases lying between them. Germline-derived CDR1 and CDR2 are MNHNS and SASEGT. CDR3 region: CASSPGTAVGGYTF. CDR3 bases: TGTGCCAGCAGCCCCGGGACTGCGGTAGGCGGCTACACCTTC.

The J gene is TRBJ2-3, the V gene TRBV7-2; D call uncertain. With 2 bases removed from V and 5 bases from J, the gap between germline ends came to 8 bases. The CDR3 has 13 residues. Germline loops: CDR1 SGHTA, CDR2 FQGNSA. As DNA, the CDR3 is TGTGCCAGCAGCTTACAGGTCGGAGATACGCAGTATTTT. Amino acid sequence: CASSLQVGDTQYF. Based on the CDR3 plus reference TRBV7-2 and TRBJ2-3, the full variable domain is GAGVSQSPSNKVTEKGKDVELRCDPISGHTALYWYRQSLGQGLEFLIYFQGNSAPDKSGLPSDRFSAERTGGSVSTLTIQRTQQEDSAVYLCASSLQVGDTQYFGPGTRLTVL.

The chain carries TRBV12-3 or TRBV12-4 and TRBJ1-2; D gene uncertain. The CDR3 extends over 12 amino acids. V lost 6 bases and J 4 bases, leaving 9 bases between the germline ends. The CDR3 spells CASRPGRYGYTF. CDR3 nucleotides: TGTGCCAGCAGACCTGGACGCTATGGCTACACCTTC.

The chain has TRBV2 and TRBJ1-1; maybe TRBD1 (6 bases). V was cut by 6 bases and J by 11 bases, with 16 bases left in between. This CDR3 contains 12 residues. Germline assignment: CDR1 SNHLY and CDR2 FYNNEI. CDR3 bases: TGTGCCAGCAGGTCAGATGCTAGGGGGGCTTTCTTT. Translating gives CASRSDARGAFF.

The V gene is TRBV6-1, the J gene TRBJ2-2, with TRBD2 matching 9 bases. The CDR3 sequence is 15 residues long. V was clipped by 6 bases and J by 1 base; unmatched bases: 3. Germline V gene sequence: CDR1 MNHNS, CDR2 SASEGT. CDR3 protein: CASSQLAGNTGELFF. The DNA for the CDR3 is TGTGCCAGCAGCCAACTAGCGGGGAACACCGGGGAGCTGTTTTTT.

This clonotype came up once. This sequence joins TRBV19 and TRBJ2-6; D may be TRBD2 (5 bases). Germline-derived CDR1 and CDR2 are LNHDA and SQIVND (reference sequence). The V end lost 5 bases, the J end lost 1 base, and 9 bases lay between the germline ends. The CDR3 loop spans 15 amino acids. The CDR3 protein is CASSPTSSGANVLTF. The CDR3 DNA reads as TGTGCCAGTAGTCCCACTAGTTCTGGGGCCAACGTCCTGACTTTC. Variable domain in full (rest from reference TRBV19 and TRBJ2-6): DGGITQSPKYLFRKEGQNVTLSCEQNLNHDAMYWYRQDPGQGLRLIYYSQIVNDFQKGDIAEGYSVSREKKESFPLTVTSAQKNPTAFYLCASSPTSSGANVLTFGAGSRLTVL.

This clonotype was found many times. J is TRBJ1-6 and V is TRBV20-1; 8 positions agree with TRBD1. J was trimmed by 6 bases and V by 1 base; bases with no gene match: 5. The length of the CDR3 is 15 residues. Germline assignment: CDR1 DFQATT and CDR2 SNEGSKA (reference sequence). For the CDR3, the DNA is TGCAGTGCTAGAGTTCGGGACAGGTTTAATTCACCCCTCCACTTT. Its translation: CSARVRDRFNSPLHF.

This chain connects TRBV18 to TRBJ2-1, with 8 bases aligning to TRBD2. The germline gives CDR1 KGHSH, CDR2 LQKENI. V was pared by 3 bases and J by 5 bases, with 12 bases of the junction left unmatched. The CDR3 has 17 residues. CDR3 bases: TGTGCCAGCTCACCCCCCCCGAGTAGCGGGAAGGACAATGAGCAGTTCTTC. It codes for CASSPPPSSGKDNEQFF.

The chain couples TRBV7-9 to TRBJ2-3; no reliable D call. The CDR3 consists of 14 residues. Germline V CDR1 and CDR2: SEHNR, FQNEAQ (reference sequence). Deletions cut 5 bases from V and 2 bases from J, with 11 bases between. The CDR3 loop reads CASSPPQDTDTQYF. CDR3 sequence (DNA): TGTGCCAGCAGCCCCCCCCAAGACACAGATACGCAGTATTTT.

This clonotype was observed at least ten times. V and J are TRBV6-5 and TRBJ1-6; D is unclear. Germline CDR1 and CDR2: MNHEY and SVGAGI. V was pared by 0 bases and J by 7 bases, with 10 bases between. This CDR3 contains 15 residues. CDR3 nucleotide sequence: TGTGCCAGCAGTTACTCGAAGCCGCCGAATTCACCCCTCCACTTT. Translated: CASSYSKPPNSPLHF.

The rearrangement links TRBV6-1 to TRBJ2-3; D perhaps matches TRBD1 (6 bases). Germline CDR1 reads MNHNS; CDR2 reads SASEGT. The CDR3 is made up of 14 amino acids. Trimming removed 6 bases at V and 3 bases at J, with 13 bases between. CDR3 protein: CASRQRTETDTQYF. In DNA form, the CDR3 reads TGTGCCAGCAGGCAACGGACAGAAACAGATACGCAGTATTTT.

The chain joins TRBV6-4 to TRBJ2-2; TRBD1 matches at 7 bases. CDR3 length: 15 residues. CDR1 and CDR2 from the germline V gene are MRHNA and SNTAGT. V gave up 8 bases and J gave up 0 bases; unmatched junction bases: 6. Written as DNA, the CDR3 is TGTGCCAGCCATGGACAGGCCTCGAACACCGGGGAGCTGTTTTTT. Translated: CASHGQASNTGELFF.

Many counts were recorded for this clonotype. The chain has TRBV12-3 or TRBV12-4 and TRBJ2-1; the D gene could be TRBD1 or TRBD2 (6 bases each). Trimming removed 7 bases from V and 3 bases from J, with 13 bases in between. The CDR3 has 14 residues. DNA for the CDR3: TGTGCCAGCACCCGAAGGGGGGACTACAATGAGCAGTTCTTC. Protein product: CASTRRGDYNEQFF.

The CDR3 coding sequence is TGTGCCAGCAGTAATCCGGGACAGGGAGAAGCTTTCTTT. Translation gives CASSNPGQGEAFF. The chain is built from TRBV25-1 and TRBJ1-1, with 9 bases that match TRBD1. The junction had 6 bases not matched to a gene; V was cut back by 5 bases and J by 8 bases. The CDR3 contains 13 residues. Germline CDR1 and CDR2: MGHDK and SYGVNS.